This TCR beta chain was captured in a study of OX40 agonist ivuxolimab in advanced cancers. Regarding the research as a whole: Ivuxolimab was a fully human IgG2 agonistic monoclonal antibody targeting the costimulatory receptor OX40 (CD134). Intravenous ivuxolimab was administered to patients every 2 weeks at six dose levels: 0.01, 0.1, 0.3, 1.5, 3 and 10 mg/kg. Of the approximately 50 dose-escalation patients, hepatocellular carcinoma was present in about 20, melanoma in approximately 15, renal cell carcinoma in 9 and head and neck cancer in 9. A male proportion of almost 85% and a mean age of about 60 years, ranging from 23 to 79, were recorded for the dose-escalation cohort. Prior anti-PD-1, anti-PD-L1 or anti-CTLA-4 therapy was permitted, and 40% of dose-escalation patients had received checkpoint inhibitors. Partial responses occurred in three dose-escalation patients, of whom one had hepatocellular carcinoma and two had cutaneous melanoma. The purpose of peripheral TCRbeta sequencing was to test whether ivuxolimab changed TCR sequence diversity and led to clonal T-cell expansion. The monotherapy dose-escalation portion (N ≈ 55 patients) of the phase I ivuxolimab trial is reported in the paper. Broader findings and caveats from the paper: After ivuxolimab, expanded clones were on average more numerous among CD8+ T cells than among CD4+ T cells. Low levels of normalized T-cell clonal expansion were also seen in some patients who did not respond. Which antigens the clonally expanded peripheral T cells were specific for was not determined. In the 0.1-3.0 mg/kg groups, partial responders were among the patients with the lowest normalized peripheral clonal expansion, particularly in CD8+ T cells. At doses of 0.1 to 3.0 mg/kg, clonal expansion of both CD4+ and CD8+ T cells in blood was seen between baseline and week 6.

CDR1 SGHTS and CDR2 YDEGEE are derived from the germline V gene. From the cysteine through the phenylalanine, the CDR3 covers 15 amino acids. Of the read, only the CDR3 DNA is kept; its 45 bases are in frame from base 1. From V the trimming removes 4 bases and from J it removes 3 bases, while the gene matches leave 7 bases of the junction unaccounted for. The trial excluded patients who had a history of autoimmune disease or who were on systemic immunosuppression. Peripheral blood for TCR sequencing was collected from all dose cohorts at baseline, on cycle 4 day 1, and on cycle 7 day 1. The samples were drawn from a first-in-human, open-label, multicenter phase I dose-escalation trial of ivuxolimab. Adults with locally advanced or metastatic melanoma, renal cell, hepatocellular, or head and neck squamous cell carcinoma were enrolled in the trial. CD4+ and CD8+ T cells were sorted separately from peripheral blood before TCR sequencing.

As for this clone: Its antigen has not been determined. Base qualities are not at hand, and no much larger clone is one base apart.

To sequence the TCRbeta CDR3 region, genomic DNA was isolated from the sorted cells. The immunoSEQ Assay was used to sequence the TCRbeta CDR3 regions. The source is immuneACCESS, and TCRdb retained only in-frame sequences with V and J called. Part of the clones is not carried over; for the studies checked, unresolved V genes explain less than half of this, and the remainder is unexplained. Counted in this sample were tens of thousands of clones; around 80% of them appeared once. The ten biggest clones cover 1% to 1.3% of the sample. Sequenced material: CD4+ or CD8+ T cells sorted from blood, taken in a trial of the OX40 agonist ivuxolimab. The sequence came from an adult with an advanced solid tumor such as melanoma, head and neck, liver or kidney cancer. The V gene is TRBV5-8 and the J gene is TRBJ2-1, and TRBD2 aligns with 7 junction nucleotides. The CDR3 reads as follows: CASSPGTTLYNEQFF. The base sequence is TGTGCCAGCAGCCCCGGGACTACCCTCTACAATGAGCAGTTCTTC.